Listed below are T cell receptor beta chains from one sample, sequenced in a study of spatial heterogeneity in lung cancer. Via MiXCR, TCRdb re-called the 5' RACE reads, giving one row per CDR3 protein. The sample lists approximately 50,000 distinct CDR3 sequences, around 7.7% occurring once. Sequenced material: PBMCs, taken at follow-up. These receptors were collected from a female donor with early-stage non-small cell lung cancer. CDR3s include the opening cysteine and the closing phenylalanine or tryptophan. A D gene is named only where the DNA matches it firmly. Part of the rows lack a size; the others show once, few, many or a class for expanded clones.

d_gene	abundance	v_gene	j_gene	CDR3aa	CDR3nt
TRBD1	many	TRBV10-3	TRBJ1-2	CAISESGQGATNYGYTF	TGTGCCATCAGTGAGTCCGGACAGGGCGCAACTAACTATGGCTACACCTTC
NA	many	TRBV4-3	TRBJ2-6	CASSQDPNGGTGANVLTF	TGCGCCAGCAGCCAAGATCCTAACGGGGGAACCGGGGCCAACGTCCTGACTTTC
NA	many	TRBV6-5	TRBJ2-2	CASSNRNTGELFF	TGTGCCAGCAGCAACAGGAACACCGGGGAGCTGTTTTTT
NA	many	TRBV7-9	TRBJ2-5	CAGGGETQYF	TGTGCCGGAGGGGGAGAGACCCAGTACTTC
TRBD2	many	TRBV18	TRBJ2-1	CASSPPGGAAGNEQFF	TGTGCCAGCTCACCGCCGGGGGGGGCAGCAGGGAATGAGCAGTTCTTC
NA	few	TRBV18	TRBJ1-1	CASSPMESNTEAFF	TGTGCCAGCTCACCAATGGAATCGAACACTGAAGCTTTCTTT
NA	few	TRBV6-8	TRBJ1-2	CASSWSHAPSYGYTF	TGTGCCAGCAGTTGGTCCCACGCCCCGAGCTATGGCTACACCTTC
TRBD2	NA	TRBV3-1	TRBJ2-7	CASSPRPLAGTLRGHEQYF	TGTGCCAGCAGCCCTCGTCCCCTAGCGGGGACCCTTAGGGGGCACGAGCAGTACTTC
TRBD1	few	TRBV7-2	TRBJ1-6	CASSFSSQVRGGSPLHF	TGTGCCAGCAGCTTCTCCTCTCAGGTCAGGGGGGGATCACCCCTCCACTTT
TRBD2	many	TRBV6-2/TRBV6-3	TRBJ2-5	CASSYSTLAGGQETQYF	TGTGCCAGCAGTTACTCGACACTAGCGGGGGGCCAAGAGACCCAGTACTTC
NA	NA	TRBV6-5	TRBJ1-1	CASSYEERGTEAFF	TGTGCCAGCAGTTACGAAGAAAGAGGGACTGAAGCTTTCTTT
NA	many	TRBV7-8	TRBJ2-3	CASSFRRSTGGVTSTDTQYF	TGTGCCAGCAGCTTTAGGCGGTCTACGGGTGGAGTAACTAGCACAGATACGCAGTATTTT
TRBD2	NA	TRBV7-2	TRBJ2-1	CASSLAPSGGQNEQFF	TGTGCCAGCAGCTTAGCCCCCAGCGGGGGTCAAAATGAGCAGTTCTTC
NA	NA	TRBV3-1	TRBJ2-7	CASSQWPGPYEQYF	TGTGCCAGCAGCCAATGGCCCGGGCCCTACGAGCAGTACTTC
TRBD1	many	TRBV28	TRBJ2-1	CASSAGGTDEQFF	TGTGCCAGCAGTGCAGGGGGAACAGATGAGCAGTTCTTC
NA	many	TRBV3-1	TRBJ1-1	CASSHSVNEAFF	TGTGCCAGCAGCCACAGCGTGAATGAAGCTTTCTTT
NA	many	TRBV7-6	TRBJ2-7	CASSLVEKDGVYYEQYF	TGTGCCAGCAGCTTAGTGGAAAAGGATGGGGTGTACTACGAGCAGTACTTC
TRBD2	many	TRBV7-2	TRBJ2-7	CASSPQAGGTYEQYF	TGTGCCAGCAGCCCGCAGGCGGGGGGGACCTACGAGCAGTACTTC
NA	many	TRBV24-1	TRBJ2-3	CATSDRFTDTQYF	TGTGCCACCAGTGACAGGTTCACAGATACGCAGTATTTT
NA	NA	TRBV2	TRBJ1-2	CASRVSRDGYTF	TGTGCCAGCAGGGTCTCACGGGATGGCTACACCTTC
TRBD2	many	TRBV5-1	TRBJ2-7	CASSIGGDSYEQYF	TGCGCCAGCAGCATTGGGGGGGATTCCTACGAGCAGTACTTC
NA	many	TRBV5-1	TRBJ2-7	CASSLSGNYEQYF	TGCGCCAGCAGCTTGTCAGGGAACTACGAGCAGTACTTC
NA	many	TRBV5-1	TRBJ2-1	CASSLARGGEQFF	TGCGCCAGCAGCTTGGCCCGAGGGGGTGAGCAGTTCTTC
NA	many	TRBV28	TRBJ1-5	CASSGPRTHNQPQHF	TGTGCCAGCAGTGGGCCCAGGACCCACAATCAGCCCCAGCATTTT
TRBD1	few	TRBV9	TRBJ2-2	CASSGTGLRSSVGELFF	TGTGCCAGCAGCGGGACAGGGCTTCGATCGTCGGTCGGGGAGCTGTTTTTT
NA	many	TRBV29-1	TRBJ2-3	CSVESSEGQGRQYF	TGCAGCGTTGAAAGTTCGGAGGGGCAGGGTAGGCAGTATTTT
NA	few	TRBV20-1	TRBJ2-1	CSGKLHSNNEQFF	TGCAGTGGGAAACTCCACAGTAACAATGAGCAGTTCTTC
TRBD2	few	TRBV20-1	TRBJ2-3	CSAPRVSGGRTDTQYF	TGCAGTGCCCCGCGGGTTAGCGGGGGCCGTACAGATACGCAGTATTTT
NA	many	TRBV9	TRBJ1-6	CASSKGTGDNSPLHF	TGTGCCAGCAGCAAAGGGACGGGAGACAATTCACCCCTCCACTTT
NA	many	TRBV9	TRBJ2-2	CASAGDTNTGELFF	TGTGCCAGCGCCGGGGACACCAACACCGGGGAGCTGTTTTTT
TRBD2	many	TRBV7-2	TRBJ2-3	CASNPRRTSGVVDTQYF	TGTGCCAGCAACCCTCGTAGGACTAGCGGGGTGGTAGATACGCAGTATTTT
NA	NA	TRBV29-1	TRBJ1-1	CSVVGPMNTEAFF	TGCAGCGTTGTAGGCCCCATGAACACTGAAGCTTTCTTT
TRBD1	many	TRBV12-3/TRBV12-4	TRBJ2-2	CASSYTGVPGELFF	TGTGCCAGCAGTTATACAGGGGTCCCCGGGGAGCTGTTTTTT
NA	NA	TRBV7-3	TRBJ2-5	CASSLNGGYETQYF	TGTGCCAGCAGCTTAAACGGGGGATATGAGACCCAGTACTTC
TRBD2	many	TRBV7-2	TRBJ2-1	CASSSTSGTTYNEQFF	TGTGCCAGCAGCTCGACTAGCGGGACTACCTACAATGAGCAGTTCTTC
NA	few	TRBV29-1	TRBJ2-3	CSVGPSASTDTQYF	TGCAGCGTAGGACCATCCGCTAGCACAGATACGCAGTATTTT
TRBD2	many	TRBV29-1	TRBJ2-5	CSVSGTSGGNLMETQYF	TGCAGCGTCTCAGGGACTAGCGGTGGGAATCTGATGGAGACCCAGTACTTC
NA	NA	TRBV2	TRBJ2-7	CASSVNLSSYEQYF	TGTGCCAGCAGTGTTAACCTTTCCTCCTACGAGCAGTACTTC
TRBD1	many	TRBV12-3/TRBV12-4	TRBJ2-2	CASSLSDRGYTGELFF	TGTGCCAGCAGTTTAAGCGACAGGGGGTATACCGGGGAGCTGTTTTTT
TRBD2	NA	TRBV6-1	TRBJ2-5	CASSGTSGGAETQYF	TGTGCCAGCAGTGGGACTAGCGGGGGGGCAGAGACCCAGTACTTC
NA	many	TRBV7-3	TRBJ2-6	CASRLRVNGQLSSGANVLTF	TGTGCCAGCAGGCTAAGGGTTAATGGACAGCTTTCCTCTGGGGCCAACGTCCTGACTTTC
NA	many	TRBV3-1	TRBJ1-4	CASSSHIPKLFF	TGTGCCAGCAGCTCTCATATTCCGAAACTGTTTTTT
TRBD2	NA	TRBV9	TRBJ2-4	CASSVALRGAGNIQYF	TGTGCCAGCAGCGTAGCTCTGCGGGGGGCAGGAAACATTCAGTACTTC
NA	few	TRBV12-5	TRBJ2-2	CASGLVEGRRDTGELFF	TGTGCTAGTGGTTTGGTAGAGGGCCGACGAGACACCGGGGAGCTGTTTTTT
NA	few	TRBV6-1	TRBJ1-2	CAAGAVYTTNYGYTF	TGTGCCGCGGGGGCCGTCTACACGACTAACTATGGCTACACCTTC
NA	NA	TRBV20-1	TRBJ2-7	CSARGPAFYEQYF	TGCAGTGCTAGGGGACCCGCCTTTTACGAGCAGTACTTC
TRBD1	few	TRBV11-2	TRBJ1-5	CASSSDRFSQPQHF	TGTGCCAGCAGCTCGGACAGGTTTAGTCAGCCCCAGCATTTT
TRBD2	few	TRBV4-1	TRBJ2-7	CASSLQVAGNYEQYF	TGCGCCAGCAGTCTTCAGGTAGCGGGGAACTACGAGCAGTACTTC
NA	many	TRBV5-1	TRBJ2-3	CASSTSLDTQYF	TGCGCCAGCAGCACGAGCTTGGATACGCAGTATTTT
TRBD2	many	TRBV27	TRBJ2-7	CASRQELAGVTYEQYF	TGTGCCAGCAGACAAGAACTAGCGGGGGTAACCTACGAGCAGTACTTC
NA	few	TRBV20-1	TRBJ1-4	CSARGFPANEKLFF	TGCAGTGCTAGGGGGTTTCCCGCTAATGAAAAACTGTTTTTT
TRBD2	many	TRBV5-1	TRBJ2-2	CASSSGVAGTTGELFF	TGCGCCAGCAGCTCCGGGGTAGCGGGGACCACCGGGGAGCTGTTTTTT
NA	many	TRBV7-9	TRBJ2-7	CASSLAQDVGHEQYF	TGTGCCAGCAGCTTAGCCCAGGACGTTGGCCACGAGCAGTACTTC
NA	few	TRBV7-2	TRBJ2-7	CASSRSLDLNF	TGTGCCAGCAGCCGGAGCCTGGACTTAAACTTC
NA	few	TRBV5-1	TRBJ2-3	CASSLFGRGTDTQYF	TGCGCCAGCAGCTTGTTCGGCAGGGGTACAGATACGCAGTATTTT
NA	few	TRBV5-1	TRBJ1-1	CASRVTEISTEAFF	TGCGCCAGCAGGGTGACAGAGATTAGCACTGAAGCTTTCTTT
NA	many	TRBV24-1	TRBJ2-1	CATSVRAYGNEQFF	TGTGCCACCAGTGTCAGAGCTTACGGCAATGAGCAGTTCTTC
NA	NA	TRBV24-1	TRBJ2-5	CATSAPGGGDQETQYF	TGTGCCACCAGTGCTCCCGGGGGCGGGGACCAAGAGACCCAGTACTTC
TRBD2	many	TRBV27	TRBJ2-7	CASSTSGGRHEQYF	TGTGCCAGCAGTACTAGCGGGGGTCGACACGAGCAGTACTTC